What follows describes a single T cell receptor beta chain. Its antigen is not identified. Repertoires were generated with immunoSEQ multiplex PCR, while TCRdb's copy carries only in-frame clones and drops some. The table records approximately 80,000 clones, 75% to 95% of them present only once. This record comes from a study of OX40 agonist ivuxolimab in advanced cancers. Study conclusions and caveats: Expanded clones were, on average, more numerous in CD8+ T cells than in CD4+.

Trimming shortened V by 1 base and J by 2 bases, and 8 bases separated the two germline ends. CDR3 size: 14 residues. Germline loops: CDR1 SEHNR, CDR2 FQNEAQ (reference sequence). The rearrangement links TRBV7-9 to TRBJ1-1; D unclear. The sequencing used CD4+ or CD8+ T cells sorted from blood, collected in a trial of the OX40 agonist ivuxolimab. The clonotype was recovered from an adult with an advanced solid tumor such as melanoma, head and neck, liver or kidney cancer. CDR3 in DNA: TGTGCCAGCAGCTTAGGCACGGTTAACACTGAAGCTTTCTTT. Residues: CASSLGTVNTEAFF.